These T cell receptor beta chains were read from a single sample in a study of neurological immune-mediated disorders. TCRdb reprocessed the 5' RACE reads via MiXCR and lists one record per CDR3 protein. The sample has 81,000 or so distinct CDR3 sequences, around 4.6% seen once. Source material: PBMCs. Source of these receptors: a woman in her 30s with multiple sclerosis. The CDR3 runs from the conserved cysteine through the conserved F or W. D genes are given only for firm matches. A clone size is listed for some rows: how often the clone was seen (once, few, many), or a class if it is expanded.

D gene,clone size,V gene,J gene,CDR3 protein,CDR3 DNA
TRBD2,many,TRBV12-3/TRBV12-4,TRBJ2-1,CASSLASGSYGEQFF,TGTGCCAGCAGTTTAGCTAGCGGGAGTTACGGTGAGCAGTTCTTC
TRBD2,many,TRBV12-3/TRBV12-4,TRBJ2-1,CASSFLFSGKGFF,TGTGCCAGCAGTTTCCTATTTAGCGGGAAGGGGTTCTTC
.,.,TRBV6-5,TRBJ1-2,CANSKVLSLYGYTF,TGTGCCAACAGCAAAGTTCTCTCCCTATATGGCTACACCTTC
.,many,TRBV10-2,TRBJ1-5,CASRETLNQPQHF,TGCGCCAGCCGGGAAACCTTAAATCAGCCCCAGCATTTT
.,.,TRBV5-1,TRBJ1-2,CASSLAPGPEGGYTF,TGCGCCAGCAGCTTGGCTCCGGGGCCGGAGGGCGGCTACACCTTC
TRBD2,many,TRBV10-3,TRBJ2-1,CAIRWTSSPNEQFF,TGTGCCATCCGTTGGACTAGCAGTCCCAATGAGCAGTTCTTC
.,many,TRBV20-1,TRBJ2-5,CSVTPDFETQYF,TGCAGTGTCACTCCGGACTTTGAGACCCAGTACTTC
.,.,TRBV7-2,TRBJ2-2,CASSLVGMVSGELFF,TGTGCCAGCAGCTTAGTTGGGATGGTTTCCGGGGAGCTGTTTTTT
TRBD2,many,TRBV20-1,TRBJ2-1,CSARTSGGTSNEQFF,TGCAGTGCTAGGACTAGCGGGGGCACTAGCAATGAGCAGTTCTTC
.,many,TRBV5-4,TRBJ2-1,CASSPGPSTDEQFF,TGTGCCAGCAGTCCGGGCCCTTCTACGGATGAGCAGTTCTTC
.,.,TRBV12-3/TRBV12-4,TRBJ2-1,CASSSAGNLGENEQFF,TGTGCCAGCAGTTCCGCTGGGAACTTAGGAGAAAATGAGCAGTTCTTC
TRBD1,many,TRBV3-1,TRBJ1-2,CASNPMSGQGAGGYTF,TGTGCCAGCAATCCAATGTCGGGACAGGGGGCCGGGGGCTACACCTTC
.,many,TRBV20-1,TRBJ2-4,CSARDAGRAKNIQYF,TGCAGTGCTAGAGATGCGGGGCGAGCCAAAAACATTCAGTACTTC
TRBD1,many,TRBV20-1,TRBJ1-5,CSAQPGTVNQPQHF,TGCAGTGCCCAACCCGGGACAGTCAATCAGCCCCAGCATTTT
TRBD1,many,TRBV28,TRBJ2-7,CASNPPGQAYEQYF,TGTGCCAGCAATCCCCCGGGACAGGCCTACGAGCAGTACTTC
.,many,TRBV7-2,TRBJ2-7,CASSLATNYEQYF,TGTGCCAGCAGCTTAGCCACAAACTACGAGCAGTACTTC
.,many,TRBV11-1,TRBJ2-3,CASRARGDTDTQYF,TGTGCCAGCAGGGCGCGGGGAGACACAGATACGCAGTATTTT